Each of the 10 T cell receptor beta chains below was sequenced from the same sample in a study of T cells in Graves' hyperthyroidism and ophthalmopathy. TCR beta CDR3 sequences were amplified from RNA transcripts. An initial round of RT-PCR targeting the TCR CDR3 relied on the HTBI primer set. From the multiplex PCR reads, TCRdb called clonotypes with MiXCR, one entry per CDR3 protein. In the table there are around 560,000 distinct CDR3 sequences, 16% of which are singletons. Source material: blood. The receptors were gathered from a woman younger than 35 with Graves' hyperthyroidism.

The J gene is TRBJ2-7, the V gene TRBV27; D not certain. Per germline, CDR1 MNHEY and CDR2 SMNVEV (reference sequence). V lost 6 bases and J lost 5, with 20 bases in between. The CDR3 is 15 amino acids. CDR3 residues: CASRSLEQRFHEQYF. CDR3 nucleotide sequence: TGTGCCAGCAGGTCCTTGGAGCAACGATTCCACGAGCAGTACTTC.

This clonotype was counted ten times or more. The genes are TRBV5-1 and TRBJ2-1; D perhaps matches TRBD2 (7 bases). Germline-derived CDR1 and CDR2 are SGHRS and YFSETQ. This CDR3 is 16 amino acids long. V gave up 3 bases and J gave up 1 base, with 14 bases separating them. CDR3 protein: CASSSGGGRSYNEQFF. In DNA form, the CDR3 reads TGCGCCAGCAGCTCTGGGGGGGGGCGTTCCTACAATGAGCAGTTCTTC. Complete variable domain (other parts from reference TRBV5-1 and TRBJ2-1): KAGVTQTPRYLIKTRGQQVTLSCSPISGHRSVSWYQQTPGQGLQFLFEYFSETQRNKGNFPGRFSGRQFSNSRSEMNVSTLELGDSALYLCASSSGGGRSYNEQFFGPGTRLTVL.

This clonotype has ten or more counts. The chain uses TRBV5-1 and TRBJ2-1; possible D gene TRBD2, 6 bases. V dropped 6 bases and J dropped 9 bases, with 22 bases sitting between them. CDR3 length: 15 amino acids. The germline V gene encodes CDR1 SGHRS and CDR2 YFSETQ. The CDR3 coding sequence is TGCGCCAGCACCAAAGGACTAACCCTCGTAGGTGAGCAGTTCTTC. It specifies CASTKGLTLVGEQFF.

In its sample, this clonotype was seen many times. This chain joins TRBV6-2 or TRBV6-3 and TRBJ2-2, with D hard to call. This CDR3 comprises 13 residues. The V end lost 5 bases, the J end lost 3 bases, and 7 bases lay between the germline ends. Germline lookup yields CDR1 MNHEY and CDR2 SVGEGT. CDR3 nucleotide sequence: TGTGCCAGCAGTAAACTACACACCGGGGAGCTGTTTTTT. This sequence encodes CASSKLHTGELFF.

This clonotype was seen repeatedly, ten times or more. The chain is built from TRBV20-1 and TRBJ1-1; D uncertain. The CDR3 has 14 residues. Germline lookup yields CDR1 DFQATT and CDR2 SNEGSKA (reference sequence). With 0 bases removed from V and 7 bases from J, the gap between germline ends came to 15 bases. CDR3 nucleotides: TGCAGTGCTAGAGATCGAGTACGGGAGTTTGAAGCTTTCTTT. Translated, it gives CSARDRVREFEAFF.

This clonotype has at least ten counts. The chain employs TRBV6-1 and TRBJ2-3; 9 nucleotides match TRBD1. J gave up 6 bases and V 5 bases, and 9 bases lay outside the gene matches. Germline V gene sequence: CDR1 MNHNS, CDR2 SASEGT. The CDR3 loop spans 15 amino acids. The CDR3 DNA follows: TGTGCCAGCAGTCAAATGGGACAGGGAGCGGATACGCAGTATTTT. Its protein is CASSQMGQGADTQYF.

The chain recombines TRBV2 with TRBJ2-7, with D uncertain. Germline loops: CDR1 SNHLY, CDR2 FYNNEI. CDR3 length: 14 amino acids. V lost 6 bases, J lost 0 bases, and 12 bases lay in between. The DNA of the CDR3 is TGTGCCAGCAGCGACGAGTTTCTCTCCTACGAGCAGTACTTC. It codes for CASSDEFLSYEQYF.

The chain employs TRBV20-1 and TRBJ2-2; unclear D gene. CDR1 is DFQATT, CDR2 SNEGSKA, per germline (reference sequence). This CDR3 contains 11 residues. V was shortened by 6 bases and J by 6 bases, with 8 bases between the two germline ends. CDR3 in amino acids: CSALVSGELFF. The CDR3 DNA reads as TGCAGTGCGCTGGTGTCCGGGGAGCTGTTTTTT.

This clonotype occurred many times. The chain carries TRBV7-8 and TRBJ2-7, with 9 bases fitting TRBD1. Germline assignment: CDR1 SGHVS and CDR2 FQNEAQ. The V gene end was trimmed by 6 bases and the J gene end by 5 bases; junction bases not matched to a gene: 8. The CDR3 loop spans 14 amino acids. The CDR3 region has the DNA TGTGCCAGCAGGGGACAGGGAATTGTGAACGAGCAGTACTTC. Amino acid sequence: CASRGQGIVNEQYF.

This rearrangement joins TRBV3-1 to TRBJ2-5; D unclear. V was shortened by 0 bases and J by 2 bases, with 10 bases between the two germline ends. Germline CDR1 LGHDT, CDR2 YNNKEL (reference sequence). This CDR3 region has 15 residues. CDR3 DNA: TGTGCCAGCAGCCAAGATCCCACAGAGCAAGAGACCCAGTACTTC. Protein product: CASSQDPTEQETQYF.